The 16 T cell receptor beta chains below come from one sample, sequenced in a study of identical twins. Via MiXCR, TCRdb re-called the 5' RACE reads, giving one row per CDR3 protein. The sample has over 600,000 distinct CDR3 sequences, less than 25% seen once; the top ten hold roughly 4.3%. This same sample was also part of a study on T cells expressing NK-cell markers.

The source material was PBMCs. These receptors all come from a woman aged 18-30 years in good health.

V is TRBV29-1 and J is TRBJ1-2; 10 positions agree with TRBD1. The CDR3 is made up of 13 amino acids. Unmatched junction bases numbered 4, after V lost 7 bases and J lost 2 bases. Germline CDR1 is SQVTM and CDR2 is ANQGSEA. CDR3 DNA: TGCAGCGCTGAGACAGGGGGCAACTATGGCTACACCTTC. Translation: CSAETGGNYGYTF.

The chain employs TRBV12-3 or TRBV12-4 and TRBJ2-3; D might be TRBD2 (6 bases). V shed 3 bases and J shed 5 bases, with 15 bases lying between them. This CDR3 region has 15 residues. The CDR3 here is CASSFGGSDRDTQYF. The CDR3 nucleotides read TGTGCCAGCAGTTTTGGGGGGAGTGATAGAGATACGCAGTATTTT.

There are a few counts of this clonotype. V usage is TRBV7-8 and J usage is TRBJ2-2; TRBD2 might be the D (5 bases). Germline lookup yields CDR1 SGHVS and CDR2 FQNEAQ. This CDR3 comprises 19 residues. Trimming removed 0 bases at V and 0 bases at J, with 17 bases between. In DNA, the CDR3 is TGTGCCAGCAGCTTAGCGCTTGATCTAACCGGGGCGAACACCGGGGAGCTGTTTTTT. Translating it yields CASSLALDLTGANTGELFF.

DNA of the CDR3: TGTGCCAGCAGCTTGGCCTTCGGCGGGGGGTACAATGAGCAGTTCTTC. This gives the protein CASSLAFGGGYNEQFF. V usage is TRBV5-6 and J usage is TRBJ2-1; 8 nucleotides match TRBD2. The junction had 6 bases not matched to a gene; V was cut back by 0 bases and J by 4 bases. CDR3 size: 16 residues. Germline V CDR1 and CDR2: SGHDT, YYEEEE. Full variable domain (rest looked up from reference TRBV5-6 and TRBJ2-1): DAGVTQSPTHLIKTRGQQVTLRCSPKSGHDTVSWYQQALGQGPQFIFQYYEEEERQRGNFPDRFSGHQFPNYSSELNVNALLLGDSALYLCASSLAFGGGYNEQFFGPGTRLTVL.

The V call is TRBV6-1, the J call TRBJ2-7, with 10 bases that match TRBD1. The CDR3 runs 16 residues. V shed 6 bases, J shed 6 bases, and the junction held 14 bases outside the gene matches. From germline, CDR1 is MNHNS and CDR2 SASEGT. This CDR3 is CASSKLPGQGIVEQYF. The CDR3 DNA follows: TGTGCCAGCAGCAAACTTCCGGGACAGGGGATAGTCGAGCAGTACTTC.

This clonotype was detected only a few times. This chain connects TRBV12-3 or TRBV12-4 to TRBJ2-1; 8 nucleotides match TRBD2. With 6 bases clipped from V and 4 bases from J, the junction kept 5 bases outside the gene matches. There are 14 residues in the CDR3. The CDR3, as DNA: TGTGCCAGCAGCCGAACGGGGGGGTACAATGAGCAGTTCTTC. Protein product: CASSRTGGYNEQFF.

This clonotype appeared a few times. V is TRBV6-5 and J is TRBJ1-1; unclear D gene. The CDR3 sequence is 15 residues long. Germline CDR1 reads MNHEY; CDR2 reads SVGAGI. Deletions cut 0 bases from V and 0 bases from J, with 8 bases between. CDR3 in amino acids: CASSYSWQLNTEAFF. As DNA, the CDR3 is TGTGCCAGCAGTTACTCGTGGCAGCTGAACACTGAAGCTTTCTTT.

The chain has TRBV10-1 and TRBJ2-3; TRBD2 agrees at 9 bases. CDR3 size: 14 residues. Losses at the gene ends were 4 bases for V and 5 bases for J; bases not matched to a gene: 4. Germline V lookup: CDR1 WNHNN, CDR2 SYGVQD (reference sequence). CDR3 DNA: TGCGCCAGCAGTGCTGGGACTAGCCGAGATACGCAGTATTTT. It translates to CASSAGTSRDTQYF.

The V gene is TRBV29-1, the J gene TRBJ2-7; a possible D gene is TRBD2 (6 bases). V was clipped by 7 bases and J by 3 bases, with 10 bases between them. CDR1 is SQVTM and CDR2 is ANQGSEA in the germline V gene. The length of the CDR3 is 11 residues. The CDR3 reads CSAGAGYEQYF. In DNA, the CDR3 is TGCAGCGCCGGAGCGGGCTACGAGCAGTACTTC.

This clonotype was seen repeatedly, ten times or more. This chain joins TRBV18 and TRBJ2-7; TRBD1 might be the D (6 bases). CDR3 size: 14 residues. CDR1 and CDR2 from the germline V gene are KGHSH and LQKENI. V shed 2 bases and J shed 5 bases, with 13 bases lying between them. CDR3 residues: CASSPGQGLNEQYF. The CDR3, as DNA: TGTGCCAGCTCACCAGGGCAGGGGTTAAACGAGCAGTACTTC.

The genes are TRBV6-2 or TRBV6-3 and TRBJ1-4; D is uncertain. CDR3 length: 12 amino acids. Per germline, CDR1 MNHEY and CDR2 SVGEGT. Trimming cost V 6 bases and J 4 bases, with 6 bases left between them. The CDR3 spells CASSDRNEKLFF. DNA for the CDR3: TGTGCCAGCAGCGACCGTAATGAAAAACTGTTTTTT.

This clonotype has a count of ten or more. This CDR3 reads CSVGWTGTDTQYF. The CDR3 DNA reads as TGCAGCGTGGGCTGGACAGGCACAGATACGCAGTATTTT. The chain employs TRBV29-1 and TRBJ2-3; D might be TRBD1 (6 bases). Germline V gene sequence: CDR1 SQVTM, CDR2 ANQGSEA. The CDR3 is 13 residues long. Between the trimmed V and J ends, which lost 6 bases and 1 base, there was a span of 11 bases.

For the CDR3, the DNA is TGCAGTGGACGGGAAGGGGGGAGGTCTGGCTACACCTTC. Encoded protein: CSGREGGRSGYTF. The rearrangement links TRBV20-1 to TRBJ1-2; D is perhaps TRBD1 (6 bases). The CDR3 extends over 13 amino acids. CDR1 DFQATT and CDR2 SNEGSKA come from the germline V gene (reference sequence). Trimming removed 7 bases from V and 7 bases from J, with 19 bases in between.

This clonotype was counted at least ten times. The chain has TRBV5-6 and TRBJ2-1, with TRBD2 matching 8 bases. The germline gives CDR1 SGHDT, CDR2 YYEEEE. The CDR3 covers 16 residues. The trim removed 0 bases at V and 2 bases at J, leaving 4 bases unmatched. DNA for the CDR3: TGTGCCAGCAGCTTGGACCGGGAGGGGGCCTACAATGAGCAGTTCTTC. It codes for CASSLDREGAYNEQFF.

This clonotype was seen only a few times. The chain employs TRBV6-1 and TRBJ2-2; D is uncertain. The CDR3 covers 14 residues. Germline assignment: CDR1 MNHNS and CDR2 SASEGT. V lost 8 bases and J 0 bases, leaving 10 bases between the germline ends. CDR3 nucleotide sequence: TGTGCCAGCGGAACTGACCCGAACACCGGGGAGCTGTTTTTT. The encoded protein is CASGTDPNTGELFF.

This clonotype was counted many times. The gene calls are TRBV12-3 or TRBV12-4 and TRBJ1-4; a weak D match, TRBD1 (6 bases). Trimming cost V 6 bases and J 5 bases, with 16 bases left between them. The CDR3 is 15 amino acids. Here the CDR3 DNA reads TGTGCCAGCAGCCTACTCCAAGGGGGAAATGAAAAACTGTTTTTT. It specifies CASSLLQGGNEKLFF.